The 26 T cell receptor beta chains reported below all come from one sample, sequenced in a study of tumor-infiltrating lymphocytes in localized non-small cell lung cancer. Generated by immunoSEQ multiplex PCR, the TCRdb table keeps only in-frame clones and is missing some. This sample yields approximately 16,000 clones, of which 45% to 50% are seen a single time; about 16% belongs to the top ten. Sequencing was done on a sample of lung tumor tissue. These receptors originate from a human donor with non-small cell lung cancer.

The chain links TRBV9 to TRBJ1-2, with a possible D match to TRBD1 (5 bases). V lost 2 bases and J 6 bases, leaving 11 bases between the germline ends. The germline V gene has CDR1 SGDLS and CDR2 YYNGEE. This CDR3 has 13 residues. CDR3 nucleotides: TGTGCCAGCAGCGTGGGACTAGCGGATGGCTACACCTTC. This gives the protein CASSVGLADGYTF.

By share, this clone counts as medium-sized. The rearrangement uses TRBV14 and TRBJ1-1, with D unresolved. Trimming took off 4 bases at V and 2 bases at J, with 8 bases between the two ends. The CDR3 consists of 13 residues. In germline, CDR1 is SGHDN, CDR2 FVKESK. The CDR3 here is CASSLGDNTEAFF. The CDR3 nucleotides read TGTGCCAGCAGCCTAGGCGATAACACTGAAGCTTTCTTT. The full variable domain, in which reference TRBV14 and TRBJ1-1 provide the parts outside the CDR3, is EAGVTQFPSHSVIEKGQTVTLRCDPISGHDNLYWYRRVMGKEIKFLLHFVKESKQDESGMPNNRFLAERTGGTYSTLKVQPAELEDSGVYFCASSLGDNTEAFFGQGTRLTVV.

The V and J genes are TRBV7-3 and TRBJ2-3, with a possible D match to TRBD2 (6 bases). Germline V gives CDR1 SGHTA, CDR2 FQGTGA. The CDR3 has 16 amino acids. V was shortened by 0 bases and J by 1 base, with 11 bases between the two germline ends. In nucleotides, the CDR3 is TGTGCCAGCAGCTTAACGCGGGGTAGCGGCACAGATACGCAGTATTTT. Residues: CASSLTRGSGTDTQYF.

This clone occurred a few times. The rearrangement uses TRBV30 and TRBJ2-7; D is unresolved. CDR3 length: 12 amino acids. V lost 0 bases and J 5 bases, leaving 8 bases between the germline ends. Germline CDR1 reads GTSNPN; CDR2 reads SVGIG (reference sequence). CDR3 loop: CAWSVTTNEQYF. DNA for the CDR3: TGTGCCTGGAGTGTAACCACAAACGAGCAGTACTTC.

Judged by abundance, this clone is medium-sized. The chain couples TRBV4-3 to TRBJ2-7, with 13 bases identical to TRBD2. Germline V lookup: CDR1 LGHNA, CDR2 YSLEER. Trimming took 4 bases from V and 5 from J; bases not matched to a gene: 5. CDR3 size: 15 residues. The CDR3 DNA follows: TGCGCCAGCAGCCGACTACTAGCGGGGGGGGACGAGCAGTACTTC. This codes for CASSRLLAGGDEQYF.

The chain couples TRBV15 to TRBJ1-2, with no clear D. The CDR3 consists of 14 residues. Germline values: CDR1 LNHNV, CDR2 YYDKDF (reference sequence). V shed 1 base and J shed 4 bases, with 10 bases lying between them. The CDR3 DNA follows: TGTGCCACCAGCAGAGCGAGTTCTCCCTATGGCTACACCTTC. This gives the protein CATSRASSPYGYTF. Complete variable domain (other parts from reference TRBV15 and TRBJ1-2): DAMVIQNPRYQVTQFGKPVTLSCSQTLNHNVMYWYQQKSSQAPKLLFHYYDKDFNNEADTPDNFQSRRPNTSFCFLDIRSPGLGDTAMYLCATSRASSPYGYTFGSGTRLTVV.

By share, this clone counts as medium-sized. The V call is TRBV4-1, the J call TRBJ1-4; D not certain. Between the trimmed V and J ends, which lost 1 base and 6 bases, there was a span of 15 bases. The CDR3 loop spans 16 amino acids. CDR1 and CDR2 (germline): MGHRA, YSYEKL. DNA for the CDR3: TGCGCCAGCAGCCAAGGGTCCCCCCCCGGCGATGAAAAACTGTTTTTT. Its protein is CASSQGSPPGDEKLFF.

The V and J genes are TRBV7-9 and TRBJ2-5; D not certain. The CDR3 spans 13 residues. Trimming cost V 4 bases and J 5 bases, with 11 bases left between them. Germline values: CDR1 SEHNR, CDR2 FQNEAQ (reference sequence). CDR3 sequence (DNA): TGTGCCAGCAGCTCGGGCGGCGAGGAGACCCAGTACTTC. Amino acid sequence: CASSSGGEETQYF.

There are many counts of this clone. The J gene is TRBJ1-4, the V gene TRBV9; no definite D call. V lost 4 bases and J lost 0, with 4 bases in between. Looked up from germline, CDR1 is SGDLS and CDR2 is YYNGEE. This CDR3 is built from 13 residues. CDR3 DNA: TGTGCCAGCAGCTCTGCAACTAATGAAAAACTGTTTTTT. As protein: CASSSATNEKLFF. Together with reference TRBV9 and TRBJ1-4, the CDR3 gives the full variable domain: DSGVTQTPKHLITATGQRVTLRCSPRSGDLSVYWYQQSLDQGLQFLIQYYNGEERAKGNILERFSAQQFPDLHSELNLSSLELGDSALYFCASSSATNEKLFFGSGTQLSVL.

The chain uses TRBV7-2 and TRBJ1-2; perhaps TRBD1 as D (6 bases). The V end lost 0 bases, the J end lost 4 bases, and 9 bases lay between the germline ends. The CDR3 consists of 14 residues. Germline V gene data show CDR1 as SGHTA and CDR2 as FQGNSA. Here the CDR3 DNA reads TGTGCCAGCAGCTTAGCTCGGGGGGCCTATGGCTACACCTTC. It is translated as CASSLARGAYGYTF.

V and J are TRBV14 and TRBJ2-3; D ambiguous. The CDR3 length is 11 residues. Germline loops: CDR1 SGHDN, CDR2 FVKESK. Trimming took 4 bases from V and 5 from J, leaving 4 bases between them. CDR3 nucleotide sequence: TGTGCCAGCAGCCTTTTAGATACGCAGTATTTT. Translated, it gives CASSLLDTQYF. Supplemented by reference TRBV14 and TRBJ2-3, the full variable domain reads EAGVTQFPSHSVIEKGQTVTLRCDPISGHDNLYWYRRVMGKEIKFLLHFVKESKQDESGMPNNRFLAERTGGTYSTLKVQPAELEDSGVYFCASSLLDTQYFGPGTRLTVL.

The chain recombines TRBV7-2 with TRBJ2-7, with 12 nucleotides matching TRBD2. With 1 base clipped from V and 5 bases from J, the junction kept 0 bases outside the gene matches. The CDR3 spans 14 residues. Germline lookup yields CDR1 SGHTA and CDR2 FQGNSA. CDR3 residues: CASSLGLAGDEQYF. DNA of the CDR3: TGTGCCAGCAGCTTAGGACTAGCGGGGGACGAGCAGTACTTC.

The rearrangement joins TRBV4-2 to TRBJ1-1; tentative D call: TRBD1 (6 bases). The germline CDR1 and CDR2 sequences are LGHNA and YNFKEQ. The CDR3 runs to 16 residues. Trimming cost V 4 bases and J 0 bases, with 15 bases left between them. The CDR3 coding sequence is TGTGCCAGCAGCCCCTTGGGGGGCTGGGTGAACACTGAAGCTTTCTTT. It encodes CASSPLGGWVNTEAFF.

The V and J genes are TRBV4-1 and TRBJ2-5; 8 bases fit TRBD2. V gave up 4 bases and J gave up 5 bases; unmatched junction bases: 9. Per germline, CDR1 MGHRA and CDR2 YSYEKL. The CDR3 sequence is 15 residues long. Here the CDR3 reads CASSLREVPRETQYF. The CDR3 bases are TGCGCCAGCAGCCTGCGGGAGGTTCCTAGGGAGACCCAGTACTTC.

The DNA of the CDR3 is TGTGCCAGCAGCTTGGTATGGGAGAGAGACACCGGGGAGCTGTTTTTT. Protein sequence: CASSLVWERDTGELFF. The rearrangement joins TRBV5-6 to TRBJ2-2; possibly TRBD2 for D (5 bases). Germline V lookup: CDR1 SGHDT, CDR2 YYEEEE. V was cut by 0 bases and J by 3 bases, with 12 bases left in between. This CDR3 has 16 residues.

The V gene is TRBV27, the J gene TRBJ1-2, with 7 bases matching TRBD1. Trimming removed 5 bases from V and 8 bases from J; junction bases left unmatched: 17. Germline-derived CDR1 and CDR2 are MNHEY and SMNVEV (reference sequence). This CDR3 region has 16 residues. The CDR3 region has the DNA TGTGCCAGCAGTCGACTGCCGGGACAGCGGACGGGGGGCTACACCTTC. This encodes CASSRLPGQRTGGYTF.

The chain has TRBV5-6 and TRBJ1-1, with D perhaps TRBD1 (5 bases). The CDR3 has 16 residues. Germline CDR1 and CDR2: SGHDT and YYEEEE. The V end was cut by 2 bases, the J end by 1 base, with 15 bases between. The DNA for the CDR3 is TGTGCCAGCAGCTTTGGACCAGGGCGGGGGAACACTGAAGCTTTCTTT. The encoded protein is CASSFGPGRGNTEAFF.

This clone was picked up a small number of times. This CDR3 is CASSLLNEQFF. The CDR3 DNA sequence: TGTGCCAGCAGCTTACTAAATGAGCAGTTCTTC. The gene calls are TRBV7-2 and TRBJ2-1; unclear D gene. Between the trimmed V and J ends, which lost 2 bases and 7 bases, there was a span of 3 bases. The CDR3 extends over 11 amino acids. Germline V CDR1 and CDR2: SGHTA, FQGNSA. Full variable domain (outside the CDR3, taken from reference TRBV7-2 and TRBJ2-1): GAGVSQSPSNKVTEKGKDVELRCDPISGHTALYWYRQSLGQGLEFLIYFQGNSAPDKSGLPSDRFSAERTGGSVSTLTIQRTQQEDSAVYLCASSLLNEQFFGPGTRLTVL.

CDR3 coding DNA: TGTGCCAGTAGTATCGCGTCAGCACAAGAGACCCAGTACTTC. This translates into CASSIASAQETQYF. The chain is built from TRBV19 and TRBJ2-5; D not resolved. Trimming removed 3 bases from V and 2 bases from J, with 10 bases in between. Germline loops: CDR1 LNHDA, CDR2 SQIVND (reference sequence). The CDR3 length is 14 residues.

This clone was seen a handful of times. This chain joins TRBV5-1 and TRBJ2-5; maybe TRBD2 (5 bases). Per germline, CDR1 SGHRS and CDR2 YFSETQ. The CDR3 runs to 14 residues. V lost 1 base and J lost 2, with 9 bases in between. The CDR3 sequence: CASSLRAGQETQYF. In DNA form, the CDR3 reads TGCGCCAGCAGCTTGCGGGCGGGTCAAGAGACCCAGTACTTC.

This chain links TRBV29-1 with TRBJ2-7, with D unresolved. CDR1 and CDR2 from the germline V gene are SQVTM and ANQGSEA. With 4 bases removed from V and 2 bases from J, the gap between germline ends came to 6 bases. The CDR3 has 11 residues. CDR3 nucleotide sequence: TGCAGCGTTGGACTGACCTACGAGCAGTACTTC. The encoded protein is CSVGLTYEQYF.

This clone has only a few counts. The V gene is TRBV6-4, the J gene TRBJ2-3; 7 bases are shared with TRBD2. The ends lost 3 bases at V and 2 bases at J; junction bases unmatched: 5. CDR3 length equals 15 residues. Germline CDR1 and CDR2: MRHNA and SNTAGT. The CDR3 region is CASSEEAGDTDTQYF. CDR3 DNA sequence: TGTGCCAGCAGTGAAGAGGCGGGGGACACAGATACGCAGTATTTT.

The CDR3 loop is CSVVGTDGYTF. DNA for the CDR3: TGCAGCGTAGTTGGGACAGATGGCTACACCTTC. V and J are TRBV29-1 and TRBJ1-2, with TRBD1 identical over 7 bases. V shed 6 bases, J shed 6 bases, and the junction held 4 bases outside the gene matches. From germline, CDR1 is SQVTM and CDR2 ANQGSEA. This CDR3 comprises 11 residues.

V gene TRBV19 combines with J gene TRBJ2-1; TRBD1 or TRBD2 may be the D gene (5 bases each). V lost 4 bases to trimming and J lost 7 bases, with 11 bases between them. Germline CDR1 is LNHDA and CDR2 is SQIVND (reference sequence). This CDR3 comprises 13 residues. CDR3 protein: CASSTSGTNEQFF. The CDR3, as DNA: TGTGCCAGTAGTACCTCCGGGACGAATGAGCAGTTCTTC.

A single count supports this clone. The chain recombines TRBV28 with TRBJ2-7; 7 bases match TRBD1. Germline lookup yields CDR1 MDHEN and CDR2 SYDVKM. The trim removed 6 bases at V and 0 bases at J, leaving 8 bases unmatched. CDR3 length: 15 residues. CDR3 nucleotides: TGTGCCAGCAGCTGGACCGGGACAGCCTCCTACGAGCAGTACTTC. This translates into CASSWTGTASYEQYF.

This clone was picked up one time. As DNA, the CDR3 is TGCGCCAGCAGACCTAGCGGGGGACGGGGGGAGACCCAGTACTTC. It encodes CASRPSGGRGETQYF. This chain links TRBV4-1 with TRBJ2-5, with 10 bases that match TRBD2. The J segment lost 5 bases and the V segment lost 6 bases, leaving 9 bases of the junction unmatched. Germline-derived CDR1 and CDR2 are MGHRA and YSYEKL. CDR3 size: 15 residues.